This entry lists 19 T cell receptor beta chains sequenced from one sample in a study of cytomegalovirus exposure and HLA in healthy donors. Use of 60 Vbeta and 13 Jbeta primers characterized the PCR. Sequencing used immunoSEQ multiplex PCR; TCRdb keeps in-frame clones, though not all of them. The sample carries some 140,000 clones, roughly 85% recorded once. Sequenced input: PBMCs. Receptor source: a man aged 35 to 55 in good health and CMV-seropositive.

This rearrangement joins TRBV6-5 to TRBJ2-7; TRBD2 matches 11 bases. The CDR3 totals 15 residues. Germline loops: CDR1 MNHEY, CDR2 SVGAGI. The J segment lost 7 bases and the V segment lost 6 bases, leaving 11 bases of the junction unmatched. CDR3 residues: CASSSLTSGSREQYF. The CDR3 region has the DNA TGTGCCAGCAGCAGCCTAACTAGCGGGAGTAGAGAGCAGTACTTC.

This clone has only a few counts. The genes are TRBV9 and TRBJ1-5, with no clear D. Germline V lookup: CDR1 SGDLS, CDR2 YYNGEE. The length of the CDR3 is 13 residues. Trimming left V 0 bases short and J 6 bases short, with 7 bases between. The CDR3 DNA follows: TGTGCCAGCAGCGTAGATAGTGCTCAGCCCCAGCATTTT. The encoded protein is CASSVDSAQPQHF.

The J gene is TRBJ2-6, the V gene TRBV7-3; no clear D gene. Deletions cut 0 bases from V and 0 bases from J, with 6 bases between. This CDR3 comprises 16 residues. Germline V lookup: CDR1 SGHTA, CDR2 FQGTGA. CDR3 nucleotide sequence: TGTGCCAGCAGCTTAACGCGGAGCTCTGGGGCCAACGTCCTGACTTTC. Its translation: CASSLTRSSGANVLTF.

The rearrangement joins TRBV5-1 to TRBJ2-1; 8 bases are shared with TRBD2. Germline CDR1 SGHRS, CDR2 YFSETQ. The trim removed 3 bases at V and 2 bases at J, leaving 10 bases unmatched. The CDR3 has 17 residues. CDR3 DNA sequence: TGCGCCAGCAGCTCGACTAGCGAGAGGATAACCTACAATGAGCAGTTCTTC. Translation gives CASSSTSERITYNEQFF.

Only a few counts were recorded for this clone. The chain uses TRBV5-1 and TRBJ2-7; 8 bases map to TRBD1. The ends lost 3 bases at V and 2 bases at J; junction bases unmatched: 13. Germline CDR1 and CDR2: SGHRS and YFSETQ. The CDR3 loop spans 17 amino acids. The CDR3 region has the DNA TGCGCCAGCAGCTCTCCACCGGGACAGGATTTCACCTACGAGCAGTACTTC. Encoded protein: CASSSPPGQDFTYEQYF.

In its sample, this clone was seen once. The chain employs TRBV27 and TRBJ2-1, with D perhaps matching TRBD2 (5 bases). The CDR3 covers 11 residues. Trimming shortened V by 8 bases and J by 8 bases, and 10 bases separated the two germline ends. Germline values: CDR1 MNHEY, CDR2 SMNVEV (reference sequence). CDR3 sequence (DNA): TGTGCCAGCTTCGGGAAGGATGAGCAGTTCTTC. It encodes CASFGKDEQFF.

This sequence joins TRBV18 and TRBJ1-1, with a tentative D call TRBD1 (6 bases). V was cut by 8 bases and J by 5 bases, with 24 bases left in between. The CDR3 contains 16 residues. The germline V gene has CDR1 KGHSH and CDR2 LQKENI. This chain's CDR3 is CASHNFVRGAGTEAFF. The CDR3, as DNA: TGTGCCAGCCATAATTTCGTCAGGGGCGCGGGTACTGAAGCTTTCTTT.

The chain joins TRBV27 to TRBJ2-7; D is uncertain. V lost 7 bases to trimming and J lost 2 bases, with 12 bases between them. In germline, CDR1 is MNHEY, CDR2 SMNVEV (reference sequence). The CDR3 spans 13 residues. For the CDR3, the DNA is TGTGCCAGCAAGTCGGCAGCGACCTACGAGCAGTACTTC. Protein sequence: CASKSAATYEQYF.

This clone was counted between two and nine times. The CDR3 is CASSPSTGNGYTF. The CDR3, as DNA: TGTGCCAGCTCACCTTCGACAGGGAATGGCTACACCTTC. The rearrangement uses TRBV18 and TRBJ1-2; TRBD1 agrees at 7 bases. CDR1 is KGHSH and CDR2 is LQKENI in the germline V gene. This CDR3 has 13 residues. After removal of 3 bases from V and 6 bases from J, the junction contained 4 bases not matched to a gene.

The J gene is TRBJ2-1, the V gene TRBV18, with 7 bases fitting TRBD1. Germline loops: CDR1 KGHSH, CDR2 LQKENI. The CDR3 covers 14 residues. Germline trimming cut 2 bases from V and 4 bases from J; bases unmatched to any gene: 2. The CDR3 reads CASSPDRAYNEQFF. The CDR3 DNA follows: TGTGCCAGCTCACCAGACAGGGCTTACAATGAGCAGTTCTTC.

The chain combines TRBV7-9 with TRBJ2-2, with TRBD2 identical over 7 bases. The junction had 3 bases not matched to a gene; V was cut back by 7 bases and J by 1 base. Germline assignment: CDR1 SEHNR and CDR2 FQNEAQ (reference sequence). The CDR3 sequence is 14 residues long. CDR3 protein: CASNPGGNTGELFF. For the CDR3, the DNA is TGTGCCAGCAACCCGGGGGGGAACACCGGGGAGCTGTTTTTT.

This chain connects TRBV7-3 to TRBJ2-1; 10 nucleotides align to TRBD2. This CDR3 is 16 amino acids long. V shed 1 base and J 4 bases; nucleotides not matched to a gene: 4. Per the germline V gene, CDR1 is SGHTA and CDR2 is FQGTGA. The CDR3 sequence is CASSLSGTSAYNEQFF. CDR3 DNA sequence: TGTGCCAGCAGCTTAAGTGGGACTAGCGCTTACAATGAGCAGTTCTTC. Complete variable domain (other parts from reference TRBV7-3 and TRBJ2-1): GAGVSQTPSNKVTEKGKYVELRCDPISGHTALYWYRQSLGQGPEFLIYFQGTGAADDSGLPNDRFFAVRPEGSVSTLKIQRTERGDSAVYLCASSLSGTSAYNEQFFGPGTRLTVL.

The chain has TRBV4-1 and TRBJ2-1; TRBD2 might be the D (6 bases). V lost 2 bases, J lost 10 bases, and 18 bases lay in between. CDR1 and CDR2 from the germline V gene are MGHRA and YSYEKL. The CDR3 length is 15 residues. The DNA of the CDR3 is TGCGCCAGCAGCCAACCGGGACTGTCCTTCGGGGAGCAGTTCTTC. Translated: CASSQPGLSFGEQFF.

The CDR3 bases are TGCGCCAGCAGCTTGCGTGGCAGGGGGCGCGTTAGTGAGACCCAGTACTTC. It encodes CASSLRGRGRVSETQYF. The V gene is TRBV5-1, the J gene TRBJ2-5; 8 positions agree with TRBD1. Germline V CDR1 and CDR2: SGHRS, YFSETQ. There are 17 residues in the CDR3. Trimming at V came to 1 base and at J to 5 bases, leaving 13 bases not matched to a gene. The whole variable domain, remainder taken from reference TRBV5-1 and TRBJ2-5, is KAGVTQTPRYLIKTRGQQVTLSCSPISGHRSVSWYQQTPGQGLQFLFEYFSETQRNKGNFPGRFSGRQFSNSRSEMNVSTLELGDSALYLCASSLRGRGRVSETQYFGPGTRLLVL.

The chain couples TRBV29-1 to TRBJ2-5; TRBD1 aligns across 9 bases. V shed 8 bases, J shed 5 bases, and the junction held 12 bases outside the gene matches. The CDR3 sequence is 14 residues long. Germline lookup yields CDR1 SQVTM and CDR2 ANQGSEA. CDR3 sequence: CSLSPGTGRETQYF. The DNA for the CDR3 is TGCAGCCTATCCCCCGGGACAGGGCGGGAGACCCAGTACTTC.

The gene calls are TRBV10-2 and TRBJ1-2, with D possibly matching TRBD1 (6 bases). There are 17 residues in the CDR3. Trimming stripped 8 bases from V and 4 bases from J, with 26 bases between. Germline V gene data show CDR1 as WSHSY and CDR2 as SAAADI. The CDR3 sequence is CASLSLRQDPSSYGYTF. CDR3 DNA: TGCGCCAGCCTATCGCTAAGACAGGACCCTTCGAGCTATGGCTACACCTTC.

The table lists this clone with a few counts. The chain joins TRBV7-8 to TRBJ1-4; 8 bases line up with TRBD1. Losses at the gene ends were 1 base for V and 6 bases for J; bases not matched to a gene: 4. From germline, CDR1 is SGHVS and CDR2 FQNEAQ. CDR3 length equals 15 residues. The CDR3 DNA is TGTGCCAGCAGCTTAGATCCAGGGGGCGATGAAAAACTGTTTTTT. Residues: CASSLDPGGDEKLFF.

The rearrangement uses TRBV7-9 and TRBJ2-1, with D possibly TRBD2 on 5 matching bases. The CDR3 contains 16 residues. The germline V gene encodes CDR1 SEHNR and CDR2 FQNEAQ (reference sequence). Between the trimmed V and J ends, which lost 7 bases and 7 bases, there was a span of 23 bases. The CDR3 loop is CASIGRKTIVGNEQFF. CDR3 in DNA: TGTGCCAGCATTGGCAGGAAGACTATAGTAGGAAATGAGCAGTTCTTC.

The CDR3 sequence: CASSVLAGSYNEQFF. The CDR3 DNA is TGTGCCAGCAGTGTACTAGCGGGCTCCTACAATGAGCAGTTCTTC. V is TRBV6-4 and J is TRBJ2-1; the match to TRBD2 covers 9 bases. The CDR3 length is 15 residues. Per the germline V gene, CDR1 is MRHNA and CDR2 is SNTAGT. J lost 0 bases, V lost 4 bases, and 1 base had no gene match.